These 26 T cell receptor beta chains were sequenced from one sample in a study of T cells in narcolepsy. Using immunoSEQ multiplex PCR, the repertoire was profiled, and TCRdb retains in-frame clones only, with some absent. The sample consists of 25,000 to 35,000 clones, about 76% of them appearing once. Sequenced: CD45RA- memory CD4+ T cells from PBMCs. All receptors come from a human donor with narcolepsy.

This chain joins TRBV4-3 and TRBJ2-3; unclear D gene. The CDR3 covers 13 residues. V gave up 0 bases and J gave up 10 bases, with 11 bases separating them. Germline CDR1 and CDR2: LGHNA and YSLEER. The CDR3 coding sequence is TGCGCCAGCAGCCAAGATTTCCGGAATGCGCAGTATTTT. Protein sequence: CASSQDFRNAQYF.

This rearrangement joins TRBV28 to TRBJ2-1; 8 positions match TRBD2. V was pared by 8 bases and J by 5 bases, with 8 bases of the junction left unmatched. This CDR3 is built from 14 residues. CDR1 is MDHEN, CDR2 SYDVKM, per germline. CDR3 sequence reads: CASGSGSVNNEQFF. CDR3 DNA: TGTGCCAGCGGGAGCGGGAGTGTGAACAATGAGCAGTTCTTC.

CDR3 in DNA: TGTGCCAGTAGCCCCAGGGGAACAGGGGGTATCGCTGAAGCTTTCTTT. Amino acids: CASSPRGTGGIAEAFF. This chain uses TRBV19 with TRBJ1-1, with 8 bases matching TRBD1. CDR1 and CDR2 from the germline V gene are LNHDA and SQIVND (reference sequence). This CDR3 comprises 16 residues. J gave up 6 bases and V 6 bases, and 15 bases lay outside the gene matches.

V gene TRBV6-1 combines with J gene TRBJ1-2, with unresolved D. Trimming pared 1 base from V and 4 bases from J, leaving 4 bases between. The CDR3 has 12 residues. The germline CDR1 and CDR2 sequences are MNHNS and SASEGT. The CDR3 reads CASSEGPYGYTF. The CDR3 DNA follows: TGTGCCAGCAGTGAAGGGCCCTATGGCTACACCTTC.

The table lists this clone with a few counts. The sample carries other DNA sequences with the same CDR3. This chain links TRBV6-1 with TRBJ1-1; D is ambiguous. The CDR3 has 13 residues. V shed 3 bases and J shed 1 base, with 6 bases lying between them. Looked up from germline, CDR1 is MNHNS and CDR2 is SASEGT. This CDR3 is CASSETWNTEAFF. Written as DNA, the CDR3 is TGTGCCAGCAGTGAGACATGGAACACTGAAGCTTTCTTT.

This sequence joins TRBV7-9 and TRBJ2-1; D uncertain. The CDR3 is 13 residues long. Germline-derived CDR1 and CDR2 are SEHNR and FQNEAQ (reference sequence). The V and J ends lost 5 bases and 12 bases respectively, with 17 bases between them. The CDR3 protein is CASSHPRLHGQFF. The CDR3 bases are TGTGCCAGCAGCCATCCCAGGCTACACGGGCAGTTCTTC.

This sequence joins TRBV7-2 and TRBJ2-7; possibly TRBD1 or TRBD2 for D (5 bases each). Germline CDR1 is SGHTA and CDR2 is FQGNSA. CDR3 length: 15 amino acids. V was pared by 5 bases and J by 0 bases, with 14 bases between. CDR3 in DNA: TGTGCCAGCAGCCAATCCGGGGCCAGCTCCTACGAGCAGTACTTC. Residues: CASSQSGASSYEQYF.

This chain connects TRBV4-1 to TRBJ2-7; D might be TRBD2 (6 bases). Germline V gene lookup returns CDR1 MGHRA and CDR2 YSYEKL. Trimming stripped 2 bases from V and 3 bases from J, with 8 bases between. There are 13 residues in the CDR3. The CDR3 region is CASSQQEGYEQYF. The CDR3 coding sequence is TGCGCCAGCAGCCAACAGGAGGGCTACGAGCAGTACTTC.

The V call is TRBV6-5, the J call TRBJ1-4; D is possibly TRBD1 (5 bases). This CDR3 region has 13 residues. Trimming removed 6 bases at V and 1 base at J, with 6 bases between. Germline assignment: CDR1 MNHEY and CDR2 SVGAGI. CDR3 in DNA: TGTGCCAGCAGGCAGGGAACTAATGAAAAACTGTTTTTT. Its protein is CASRQGTNEKLFF.

This clone turned up a few times. The chain has TRBV5-6 and TRBJ1-1, with D possibly matching TRBD1 (5 bases). Germline loops: CDR1 SGHDT, CDR2 YYEEEE. The V end lost 2 bases, the J end lost 4 bases, and 15 bases lay between the germline ends. This CDR3 comprises 15 residues. The CDR3 DNA reads TGTGCCAGCAGCTTCAGGGCAGCCGGAGGCACTGAAGCTTTCTTT. Translation: CASSFRAAGGTEAFF.

This clone was detected only once. This chain connects TRBV6-5 to TRBJ2-7, with D unresolved. CDR1 is MNHEY and CDR2 is SVGAGI in the germline V gene. This CDR3 has 14 amino acids. Trimming pared 8 bases from V and 6 bases from J, leaving 20 bases between. In nucleotides, the CDR3 is TGTGCCAGCCGAAGGTCGAGAGAAACCTTCGAGCAGTACTTC. This codes for CASRRSRETFEQYF.

V gene TRBV4-1 combines with J gene TRBJ2-7, with TRBD2 as a possible D gene (6 bases). Trimming took 3 bases from V and 7 from J, leaving 22 bases between them. The CDR3 loop spans 16 amino acids. The germline CDR1 and CDR2 sequences are MGHRA and YSYEKL. Here the CDR3 DNA reads TGCGCCAGCAGCCATAAGCGGAGGGCCGACTTAGGGGAGCAGTACTTC. It is translated as CASSHKRRADLGEQYF.

The rearrangement links TRBV19 to TRBJ1-5; the D is unclear. Germline V gives CDR1 LNHDA, CDR2 SQIVND (reference sequence). The CDR3 has 16 residues. V lost 8 bases to trimming and J lost 1 base, with 18 bases between them. The CDR3 loop reads CASSMGQAGSNQPQHF. The CDR3 DNA sequence: TGTGCCAGTTCTATGGGTCAGGCGGGGAGCAATCAGCCCCAGCATTTT. Looking up the rest from reference TRBV19 and TRBJ1-5 gives the full variable domain: DGGITQSPKYLFRKEGQNVTLSCEQNLNHDAMYWYRQDPGQGLRLIYYSQIVNDFQKGDIAEGYSVSREKKESFPLTVTSAQKNPTAFYLCASSMGQAGSNQPQHFGDGTRLSIL.

J is TRBJ1-2 and V is TRBV28, with a tentative D call TRBD1 (5 bases). Trimming pared 3 bases from V and 9 bases from J, leaving 11 bases between. This CDR3 is 12 amino acids long. Germline CDR1 is MDHEN and CDR2 is SYDVKM. For the CDR3, the DNA is TGTGCCAGCAGTTTCGGGGCGAGGAGCTACACCTTC. This codes for CASSFGARSYTF.

V is TRBV29-1 and J is TRBJ2-5; TRBD1 agrees at 7 bases. This CDR3 is 14 amino acids long. V gave up 4 bases and J gave up 5 bases; unmatched junction bases: 10. From germline, CDR1 is SQVTM and CDR2 ANQGSEA. For the CDR3, the DNA is TGCAGCGTTGTCCTAGGGGGCGCAGGCGAGACCCAGTACTTC. Amino acid sequence: CSVVLGGAGETQYF.

This clone was seen just once. The rearrangement uses TRBV12-5 and TRBJ2-1, with a possible D match to TRBD1 (6 bases). The V gene lost 0 bases and the J gene lost 3 bases, with 12 bases spanning the gap. Germline V gives CDR1 LGHNT, CDR2 FRNRAP. The CDR3 loop spans 16 amino acids. DNA for the CDR3: TGTGCTAGTGGTTTGGTACTGGGACATATCTACAATGAGCAGTTCTTC. As protein: CASGLVLGHIYNEQFF.

This sequence joins TRBV5-5 and TRBJ1-2, with D unresolved. The ends were cut back, 0 bases at V and 0 bases at J, with 12 bases in the middle. Germline-derived CDR1 and CDR2 are SGHKS and YYEKEE (reference sequence). The CDR3 length is 16 residues. The CDR3 DNA reads as TGTGCCAGCAGCTTGGAGGTTAGGGCTACTAACTATGGCTACACCTTC. Its protein is CASSLEVRATNYGYTF.

The chain uses TRBV6-1 and TRBJ2-5, with no clear D. The CDR3 loop spans 15 amino acids. Germline CDR1 is MNHNS and CDR2 is SASEGT. Trimming removed 2 bases at V and 2 bases at J, with 12 bases between. As DNA, the CDR3 is TGTGCCAGCAGTGAACTAGTCGGATCTCAAGAGACCCAGTACTTC. It yields the protein CASSELVGSQETQYF.

The chain is built from TRBV5-6 and TRBJ2-1; 9 nucleotides align to TRBD2. Per the germline V gene, CDR1 is SGHDT and CDR2 is YYEEEE. The CDR3 is 14 amino acids. J gave up 8 bases and V 0 bases, and 3 bases lay outside the gene matches. The CDR3 DNA is TGTGCCAGCAGCTTGGCTAGCGGGAACGATGAGCAGTTCTTC. Encoded protein: CASSLASGNDEQFF. Full variable domain (missing parts from reference TRBV5-6 and TRBJ2-1): DAGVTQSPTHLIKTRGQQVTLRCSPKSGHDTVSWYQQALGQGPQFIFQYYEEEERQRGNFPDRFSGHQFPNYSSELNVNALLLGDSALYLCASSLASGNDEQFFGPGTRLTVL.

This rearrangement joins TRBV5-1 to TRBJ2-7, with 9 bases matching TRBD1. The CDR3 spans 14 residues. V dropped 3 bases and J dropped 6; count of bases not matched to a gene: 7. Per germline, CDR1 SGHRS and CDR2 YFSETQ. The CDR3: CASSSGGDRAEQYF. DNA for the CDR3: TGCGCCAGCAGCTCGGGCGGGGACAGGGCCGAGCAGTACTTC.

This chain joins TRBV11-3 and TRBJ2-5; 12 nucleotides align to TRBD2. The CDR3 has 16 amino acids. CDR1 SGHNT and CDR2 YENEEA come from the germline V gene. With V trimmed by 5 bases and J by 5 bases, 9 bases remained unmatched. The CDR3 DNA reads as TGTGCCAGCAGCAACCCTAGCGGGAGGGCCCTGGAGACCCAGTACTTC. Translating gives CASSNPSGRALETQYF. The whole variable domain, filled in from reference TRBV11-3 and TRBJ2-5, reads EAGVVQSPRYKIIEKKQPVAFWCNPISGHNTLYWYLQNLGQGPELLIRYENEEAVDDSQLPKDRFSAERLKGVDSTLKIQPAELGDSAVYLCASSNPSGRALETQYFGPGTRLLVL.

The chain employs TRBV5-1 and TRBJ1-5; D is undetermined. The V gene lost 2 bases and the J gene lost 3 bases, with 12 bases spanning the gap. In germline, CDR1 is SGHRS, CDR2 YFSETQ. The length of the CDR3 is 15 residues. The CDR3 nucleotides read TGCGCCAGCAGCTTTTCGGGGAAGAACAATCAGCCCCAGCATTTT. Translating gives CASSFSGKNNQPQHF. Variable domain in full (rest from reference TRBV5-1 and TRBJ1-5): KAGVTQTPRYLIKTRGQQVTLSCSPISGHRSVSWYQQTPGQGLQFLFEYFSETQRNKGNFPGRFSGRQFSNSRSEMNVSTLELGDSALYLCASSFSGKNNQPQHFGDGTRLSIL.

The rearrangement links TRBV29-1 to TRBJ1-1; D gene ambiguous. Trimming removed 4 bases from V and 3 bases from J, with 21 bases in between. There are 16 residues in the CDR3. CDR1 is SQVTM and CDR2 is ANQGSEA in the germline V gene. The chain's CDR3 is CSVVPHSLQRDTEAFF. CDR3 bases: TGCAGCGTTGTCCCCCATAGTCTACAACGGGACACTGAAGCTTTCTTT.

In its sample, this clone was seen a few times. The chain employs TRBV6-1 and TRBJ1-1, with 7 bases identical to TRBD1. Germline trimming cut 5 bases from V and 7 bases from J; bases unmatched to any gene: 1. The CDR3 runs 11 residues. The germline gives CDR1 MNHNS, CDR2 SASEGT. In DNA, the CDR3 is TGTGCCAGCAGTTCAGGGGGTGAAGCTTTCTTT. Residues: CASSSGGEAFF.

V and J are TRBV2 and TRBJ2-1; TRBD1 matches 9 bases. This CDR3 comprises 15 residues. After removal of 7 bases from V and 12 bases from J, the junction contained 16 bases not matched to a gene. The V gene's germline CDR1 is SNHLY and CDR2 FYNNEI. Here the CDR3 DNA reads TGTGCCAGCACATTGGAACGGGACAGGGTTTCTGGGCAGTTCTTC. It yields the protein CASTLERDRVSGQFF.

This chain joins TRBV5-1 and TRBJ2-7, with TRBD2 matching 10 bases. With 0 bases clipped from V and 1 base from J, the junction kept 7 bases outside the gene matches. The CDR3 has 17 residues. Per the germline V gene, CDR1 is SGHRS and CDR2 is YFSETQ. The CDR3 region has the DNA TGCGCCAGCAGCTTGGCCTCTCTAGCGGGAGAGTCCTACGAGCAGTACTTC. Translated: CASSLASLAGESYEQYF.